These T cell receptor beta chains were read from a single sample in a study of radiotherapy plus CTLA-4 blockade in lung cancer. Here immunoSEQ multiplex PCR was the method, and the copy in TCRdb shows in-frame clones only, minus some. The table has 45,000 to 75,000 clones, just over 75% seen once. The specimen was peripheral blood, collected from a patient treated with radiotherapy plus ipilimumab. The receptors were gathered from a human donor with non-small cell lung cancer who had a partial response to radiotherapy plus ipilimumab. CDR3s include the opening cysteine and the closing phenylalanine or tryptophan. Each record gives: clone size, D gene, V gene, J gene, CDR3 DNA, CDR3 protein. A D gene is named only where the DNA matches it firmly. Rows may omit the clone size; those that give it use once, few, many or a size class.

-	-	TRBV10-3	TRBJ2-3	TGTGCCATCAGCCAGGGCTTGAGGGATACGCAGTATTTT	CAISQGLRDTQYF
-	-	TRBV28	TRBJ1-3	TGTGCCAGCAGTTCCCCGGGGGTAAATGGAAACACCATATATTTT	CASSSPGVNGNTIYF
once	TRBD1	TRBV29-1	TRBJ1-2	TGCAGCGTGACAGGGGCTGCTAACTATGGCTACACCTTC	CSVTGAANYGYTF
-	-	TRBV10-3	TRBJ1-4	TGTGCCATCAGTGAGTCCGAGGAAAAACTGTTTTTT	CAISESEEKLFF
-	TRBD1	TRBV29-1	TRBJ2-7	TGCAGCGTAGCTTCCGGGGGACAGGGTACCGAGCAGTACTTC	CSVASGGQGTEQYF
-	-	TRBV28	TRBJ1-2	TGTGCCAGCACCCCCCCAGGGATGGGCGGCTACACCTTC	CASTPPGMGGYTF
-	TRBD2	TRBV7-2	TRBJ2-2	TGTGCCAGCAGCTTATCCCTAGCGGGGGGGCAGGCCGGGGAGCTGTTTTTT	CASSLSLAGGQAGELFF
-	TRBD1	TRBV11-1	TRBJ2-7	TGTGCCAGCAGTTCCCGGACAGGGTACTACGAGCAGTACTTC	CASSSRTGYYEQYF
-	-	TRBV6-1	TRBJ2-3	TGTGCCAGCAGTGGCCCCGGACAGACCCCTAGGGGCACAGATACGCAGTATTTT	CASSGPGQTPRGTDTQYF
-	-	TRBV18	TRBJ1-1	TGTGCCAGCTCACCAGGAGCGATGAACACTGAAGCTTTCTTT	CASSPGAMNTEAFF
few	-	TRBV4-3	TRBJ1-2	TGCGCCAGCAGCCAAGGGACTGTCCTATCTGGCTACACCTTC	CASSQGTVLSGYTF
-	-	TRBV30	TRBJ2-5	TGTGCCTGGAGGCAGGTACCTCGGGAGACCCAGTACTTC	CAWRQVPRETQYF
-	-	TRBV18	TRBJ2-6	TGTGCCAGCTCACTAACCGGGAGCGTCTCCTCTGGGGCCAACGTCCTGACTTTC	CASSLTGSVSSGANVLTF
-	-	TRBV5-4	TRBJ2-5	TGTGCCAGCAGCTTGGATAGCAGAGAGACCCAGTACTTC	CASSLDSRETQYF
-	-	TRBV6-6	TRBJ1-1	TGTGCCAGCAGGAACCGGGGTGAAGCTTTCTTT	CASRNRGEAFF